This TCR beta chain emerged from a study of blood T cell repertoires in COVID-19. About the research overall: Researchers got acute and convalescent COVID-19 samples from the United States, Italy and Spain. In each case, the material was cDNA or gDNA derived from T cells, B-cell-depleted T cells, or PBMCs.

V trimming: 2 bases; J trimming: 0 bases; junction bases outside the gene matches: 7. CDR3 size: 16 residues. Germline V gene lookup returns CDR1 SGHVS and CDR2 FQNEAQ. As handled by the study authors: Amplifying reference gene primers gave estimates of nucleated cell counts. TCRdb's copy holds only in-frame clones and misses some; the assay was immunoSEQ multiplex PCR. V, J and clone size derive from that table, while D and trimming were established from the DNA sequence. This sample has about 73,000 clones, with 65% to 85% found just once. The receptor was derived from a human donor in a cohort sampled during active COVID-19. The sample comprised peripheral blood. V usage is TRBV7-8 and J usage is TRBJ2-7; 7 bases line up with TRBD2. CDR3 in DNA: TGTGCCAGCAGCTTAAGGAGCGGGGCCCTCTCCTACGAGCAGTACTTC. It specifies CASSLRSGALSYEQYF.